The rows below give T cell receptor beta chains drawn from one sample of a study of beta chain features in type 1 diabetes. TCRdb's table, derived via immunoSEQ multiplex PCR, lists solely in-frame clones and lacks some. The table lists fewer than 300,000 clones, around 20% of them singletons. The sequenced sample was naive CD4+ T cells from blood. These receptors came from a woman between 40 and 50 years old with type 1 diabetes. Each CDR3 is given with its conserved first and last residue. D genes are given only for firm matches. Clone size is shown for a subset of rows, as once, few, many or a class of expanded clone.

V gene	CDR3 length	clone size	D gene	J gene	CDR3 protein	CDR3 DNA
TRBV7-2	14	.	.	TRBJ1-2	CASSPTTQDYGYTF	TGTGCCAGCAGCCCGACCACGCAGGATTATGGCTACACCTTC
TRBV7-9	15	.	TRBD2	TRBJ2-2	CASSGLAGDTGELFF	TGTGCCAGCAGCGGACTAGCGGGAGACACCGGGGAGCTGTTTTTT
TRBV7-2	14	.	TRBD2	TRBJ2-5	CASSLGLAGETQYF	TGTGCCAGCAGCTTAGGACTAGCGGGGGAGACCCAGTACTTC
TRBV6-5	14	.	TRBD1	TRBJ2-7	CASSSPGTDYEQYF	TGTGCCAGCAGCTCCCCCGGGACAGACTACGAGCAGTACTTC
TRBV9	16	.	TRBD2	TRBJ2-1	CASSVDGGGSYNEQFF	TGTGCCAGCAGCGTAGACGGGGGGGGCTCCTACAATGAGCAGTTCTTC
TRBV9	18	few	TRBD2	TRBJ2-1	CASSVGSGLAGPGNEQFF	TGTGCCAGCAGCGTAGGCTCGGGACTAGCGGGCCCGGGCAATGAGCAGTTCTTC
TRBV13	16	.	TRBD1	TRBJ2-1	CASSPAADRAYNEQFF	TGTGCCAGCAGCCCTGCGGCGGACAGGGCTTACAATGAGCAGTTCTTC
TRBV7-2	17	few	TRBD2	TRBJ2-1	CASSLAPWREGGWEQFF	TGTGCCAGCAGCTTAGCCCCCTGGCGGGAGGGGGGTTGGGAGCAGTTCTTC
TRBV29-1	14	.	.	TRBJ2-7	CSVEEPGHLYEQYF	TGCAGCGTTGAAGAACCAGGACACCTCTACGAGCAGTACTTC
TRBV9	16	.	TRBD2	TRBJ2-3	CASSVRLAGAQSTQYF	TGTGCCAGCAGCGTAAGACTAGCGGGGGCCCAAAGTACGCAGTATTTT
TRBV4-3	14	few	.	TRBJ1-2	CASSQATGSSGYTF	TGCGCCAGCAGCCAAGCTACAGGATCGTCGGGCTACACCTTC
TRBV4-2	15	.	TRBD1	TRBJ2-5	CASSRDWDREETQYF	TGTGCCAGCAGCCGAGACTGGGACAGAGAAGAGACCCAGTACTTC
TRBV18	14	few	.	TRBJ1-6	CASSPDGGNSPLHF	TGTGCCAGCTCACCGGACGGGGGGAATTCACCCCTCCACTTT
TRBV25-1	15	few	TRBD1	TRBJ2-2	CASSAKSRGNGELFF	TGTGCCAGCAGTGCCAAAAGCAGGGGGAACGGGGAGCTGTTTTTT
TRBV28	15	.	TRBD1	TRBJ1-2	CASSFPIQGAGGYTF	TGTGCCAGCAGTTTCCCGATACAGGGGGCCGGTGGCTACACCTTC
TRBV6-5	16	.	TRBD2	TRBJ2-1	CASSYSPSGSQYEQFF	TGTGCCAGCAGTTACTCCCCCAGCGGGAGTCAGTATGAGCAGTTCTTC
TRBV2	15	.	.	TRBJ1-6	CASRQDTLANSPLHF	TGTGCCAGCAGGCAGGACACCCTGGCGAATTCACCCCTCCACTTT
TRBV7-6	16	.	TRBD1	TRBJ2-2	CASSMGPGQAPGELFF	TGTGCCAGCAGCATGGGCCCGGGACAGGCCCCCGGGGAGCTGTTTTTT
TRBV18	14	.	TRBD1	TRBJ2-5	CASSSGTAQETQYF	TGTGCCAGCTCTTCAGGGACAGCACAAGAGACCCAGTACTTC
TRBV28	12	.	.	TRBJ2-7	CASSSESEVQYF	TGTGCCAGCAGTTCCGAGAGTGAGGTGCAGTACTTC
TRBV28	13	.	.	TRBJ2-7	CASSSPTGGEQYF	TGTGCCAGCAGTTCCCCCACCGGGGGAGAGCAGTACTTC
TRBV6-1	13	.	.	TRBJ2-1	CASSNLQGYEQFF	TGTGCCAGCAGTAATTTACAGGGCTATGAGCAGTTCTTC